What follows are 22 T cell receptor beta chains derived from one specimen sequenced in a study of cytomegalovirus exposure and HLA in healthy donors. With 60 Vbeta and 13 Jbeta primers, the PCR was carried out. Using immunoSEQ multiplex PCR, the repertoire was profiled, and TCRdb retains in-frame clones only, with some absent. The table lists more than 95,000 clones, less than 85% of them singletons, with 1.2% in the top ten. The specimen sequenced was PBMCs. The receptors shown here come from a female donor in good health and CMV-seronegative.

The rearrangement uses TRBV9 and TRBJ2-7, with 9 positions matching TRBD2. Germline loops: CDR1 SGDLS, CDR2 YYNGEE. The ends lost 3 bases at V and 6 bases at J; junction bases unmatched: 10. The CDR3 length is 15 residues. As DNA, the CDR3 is TGTGCCAGCAGCGGGGATGGCGGGGGGGCTGGCGAGCAGTACTTC. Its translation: CASSGDGGGAGEQYF.

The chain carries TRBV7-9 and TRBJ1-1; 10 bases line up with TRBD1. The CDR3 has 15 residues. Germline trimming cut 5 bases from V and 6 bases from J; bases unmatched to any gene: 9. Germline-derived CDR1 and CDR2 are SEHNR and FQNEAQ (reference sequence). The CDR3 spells CASSPTTGGRAEAFF. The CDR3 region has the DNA TGTGCCAGCAGCCCGACGACAGGGGGCCGGGCTGAAGCTTTCTTT.

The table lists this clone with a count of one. CDR3 sequence reads: CASSFPGAGNTIYF. Here the CDR3 DNA reads TGTGCCAGCAGTTTTCCCGGAGCGGGAAACACCATATATTTT. J is TRBJ1-3 and V is TRBV28; D unresolved. Germline V gene data show CDR1 as MDHEN and CDR2 as SYDVKM. CDR3 length equals 14 residues. The germline V and J ends were trimmed by 3 bases and 4 bases, with 10 bases remaining between them.

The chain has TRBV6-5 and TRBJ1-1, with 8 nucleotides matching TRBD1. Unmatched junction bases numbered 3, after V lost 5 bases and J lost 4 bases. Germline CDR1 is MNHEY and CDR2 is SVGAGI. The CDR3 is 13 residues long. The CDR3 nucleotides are TGTGCCAGCAGTAGAGGACAGGGCACTGAAGCTTTCTTT. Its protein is CASSRGQGTEAFF.

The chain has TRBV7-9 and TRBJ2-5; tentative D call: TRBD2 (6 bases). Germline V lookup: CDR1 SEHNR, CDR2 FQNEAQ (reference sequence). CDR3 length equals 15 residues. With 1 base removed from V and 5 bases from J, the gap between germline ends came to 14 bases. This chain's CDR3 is CASSLVLGSAETQYF. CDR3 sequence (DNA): TGTGCCAGCAGCTTAGTGCTCGGGAGCGCGGAGACCCAGTACTTC.

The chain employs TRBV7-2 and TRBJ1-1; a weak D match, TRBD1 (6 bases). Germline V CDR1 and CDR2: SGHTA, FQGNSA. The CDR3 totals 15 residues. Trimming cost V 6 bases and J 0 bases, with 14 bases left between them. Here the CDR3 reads CASSRVRGMNTEAFF. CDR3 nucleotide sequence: TGTGCCAGCAGTAGGGTTAGGGGGATGAACACTGAAGCTTTCTTT.

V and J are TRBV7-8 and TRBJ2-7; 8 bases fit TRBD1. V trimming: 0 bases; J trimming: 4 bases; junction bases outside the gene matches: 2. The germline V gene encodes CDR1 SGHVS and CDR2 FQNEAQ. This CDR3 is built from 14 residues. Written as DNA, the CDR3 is TGTGCCAGCAGCTTAGCGCGGACAGGGTACGAGCAGTACTTC. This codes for CASSLARTGYEQYF.

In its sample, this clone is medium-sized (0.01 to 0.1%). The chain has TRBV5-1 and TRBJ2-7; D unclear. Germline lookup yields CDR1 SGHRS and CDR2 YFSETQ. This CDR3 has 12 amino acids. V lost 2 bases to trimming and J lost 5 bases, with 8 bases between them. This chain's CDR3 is CASSLTRNEQYF. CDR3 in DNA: TGCGCCAGCAGCTTAACGCGTAACGAGCAGTACTTC.

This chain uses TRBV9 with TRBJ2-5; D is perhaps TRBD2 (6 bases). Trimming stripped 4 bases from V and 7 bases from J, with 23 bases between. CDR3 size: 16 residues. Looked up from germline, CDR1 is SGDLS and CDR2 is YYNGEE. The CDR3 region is CASSPGPSVLGTTQYF. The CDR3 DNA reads TGTGCCAGCAGCCCCGGGCCTAGCGTGTTGGGGACGACCCAGTACTTC.

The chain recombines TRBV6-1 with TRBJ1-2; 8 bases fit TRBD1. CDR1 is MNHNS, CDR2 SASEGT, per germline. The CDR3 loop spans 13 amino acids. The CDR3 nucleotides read TGTGTAACCATGGCAGGGGGCAACTATGGCTACACCTTC. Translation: CVTMAGGNYGYTF.

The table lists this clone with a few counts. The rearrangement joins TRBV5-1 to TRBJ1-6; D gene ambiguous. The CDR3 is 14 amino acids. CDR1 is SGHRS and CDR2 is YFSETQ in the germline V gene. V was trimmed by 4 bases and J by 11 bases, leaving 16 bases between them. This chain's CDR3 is CASSPRQAKAPLHF. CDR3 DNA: TGCGCCAGCAGCCCACGGCAGGCAAAGGCACCCCTCCACTTT. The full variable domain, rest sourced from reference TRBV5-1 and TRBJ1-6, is KAGVTQTPRYLIKTRGQQVTLSCSPISGHRSVSWYQQTPGQGLQFLFEYFSETQRNKGNFPGRFSGRQFSNSRSEMNVSTLELGDSALYLCASSPRQAKAPLHFGNGTRLTVT.

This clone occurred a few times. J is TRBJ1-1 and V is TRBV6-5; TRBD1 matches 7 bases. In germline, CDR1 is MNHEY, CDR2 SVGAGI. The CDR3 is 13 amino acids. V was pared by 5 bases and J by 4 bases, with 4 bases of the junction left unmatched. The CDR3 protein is CASSQGEVTEAFF. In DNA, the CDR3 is TGTGCCAGCAGTCAGGGGGAAGTCACTGAAGCTTTCTTT.

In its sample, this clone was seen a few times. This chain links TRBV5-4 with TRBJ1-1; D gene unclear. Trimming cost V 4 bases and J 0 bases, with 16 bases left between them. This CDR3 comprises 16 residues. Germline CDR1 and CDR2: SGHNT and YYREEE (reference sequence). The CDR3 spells CASSPLREGLNTEAFF. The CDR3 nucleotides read TGTGCCAGCAGCCCACTTAGGGAGGGCTTGAACACTGAAGCTTTCTTT. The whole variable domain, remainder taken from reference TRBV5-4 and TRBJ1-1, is ETGVTQSPTHLIKTRGQQVTLRCSSQSGHNTVSWYQQALGQGPQFIFQYYREEENGRGNFPPRFSGLQFPNYSSELNVNALELDDSALYLCASSPLREGLNTEAFFGQGTRLTVV.

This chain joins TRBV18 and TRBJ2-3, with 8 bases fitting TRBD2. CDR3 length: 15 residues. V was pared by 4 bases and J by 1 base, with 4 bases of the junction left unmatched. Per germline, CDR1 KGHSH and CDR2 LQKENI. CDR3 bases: TGTGCCAGCTCACAAAGCGGGAGTCGCACAGATACGCAGTATTTT. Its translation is CASSQSGSRTDTQYF.

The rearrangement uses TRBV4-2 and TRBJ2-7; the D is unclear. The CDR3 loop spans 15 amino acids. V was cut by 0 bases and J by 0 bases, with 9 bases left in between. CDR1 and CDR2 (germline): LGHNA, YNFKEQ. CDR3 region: CASSQESRSSYEQYF. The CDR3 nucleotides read TGTGCCAGCAGCCAAGAATCCCGGAGCTCCTACGAGCAGTACTTC.

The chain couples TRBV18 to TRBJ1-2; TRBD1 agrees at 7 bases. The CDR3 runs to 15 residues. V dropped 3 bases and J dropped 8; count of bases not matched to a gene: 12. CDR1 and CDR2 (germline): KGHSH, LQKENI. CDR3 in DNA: TGTGCCAGCTCACCCTCGGGACAGCCGGTTGGGGGCTACACCTTC. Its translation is CASSPSGQPVGGYTF.

In nucleotides, the CDR3 is TGTGCCAGCAGGAATAGCGGGAGGAGTTCCGGGGAGCTGTTTTTT. Translating it yields CASRNSGRSSGELFF. The chain combines TRBV6-5 with TRBJ2-2; 10 bases are shared with TRBD2. CDR1 and CDR2 (germline): MNHEY, SVGAGI. V lost 6 bases to trimming and J lost 6 bases; unmatched junction nucleotides: 7. The length of the CDR3 is 15 residues.

CDR3 in DNA: TGTGCCAGCAGCCAAGATCTCGGGGGGGCCTTCTACGAGCAGTACTTC. Encoded protein: CASSQDLGGAFYEQYF. This sequence joins TRBV4-2 and TRBJ2-7; 8 positions match TRBD2. The V gene end was trimmed by 0 bases and the J gene end by 3 bases; junction bases not matched to a gene: 7. The length of the CDR3 is 16 residues. Germline assignment: CDR1 LGHNA and CDR2 YNFKEQ.

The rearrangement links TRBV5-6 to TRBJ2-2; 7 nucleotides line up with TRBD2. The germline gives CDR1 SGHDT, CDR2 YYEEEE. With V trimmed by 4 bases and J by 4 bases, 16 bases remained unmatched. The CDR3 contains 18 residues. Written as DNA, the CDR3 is TGTGCCAGCAGCACTGGGAAGGGTAGCGGGCTTATCACCGGGGAGCTGTTTTTT. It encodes CASSTGKGSGLITGELFF.

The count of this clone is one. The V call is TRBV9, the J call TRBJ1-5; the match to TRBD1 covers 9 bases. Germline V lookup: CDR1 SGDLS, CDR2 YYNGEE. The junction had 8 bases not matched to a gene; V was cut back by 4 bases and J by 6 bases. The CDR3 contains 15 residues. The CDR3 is CASSSGQGLSQPQHF. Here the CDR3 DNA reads TGTGCCAGCAGCTCGGGACAGGGATTGTCTCAGCCCCAGCATTTT.

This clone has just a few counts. CDR3: CASSFRLAGSGNEQFF. The CDR3 DNA reads as TGTGCCAGCAGCTTTCGACTAGCGGGATCGGGGAATGAGCAGTTCTTC. V is TRBV11-2 and J is TRBJ2-1, with TRBD2 matching 11 bases. Trimming took 3 bases from V and 7 from J; bases not matched to a gene: 8. The CDR3 is 16 amino acids. Germline V CDR1 and CDR2: SGHAT, FQNNGV.

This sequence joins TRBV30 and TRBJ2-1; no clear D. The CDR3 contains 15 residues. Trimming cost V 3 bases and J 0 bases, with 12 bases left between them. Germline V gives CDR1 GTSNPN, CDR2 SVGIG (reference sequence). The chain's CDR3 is CAWSLTLSSYNEQFF. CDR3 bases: TGTGCCTGGAGCTTGACACTGAGCTCCTACAATGAGCAGTTCTTC.